This T cell receptor beta chain was sequenced for a study of T cell repertoires in urothelial bladder cancer (dated by TCRdb to between 2019 and 2020). Background on the whole study: Of the 12 resected lesions, three were clinical stage cT0, three were cTa, three were cT1, and three were cT2 or greater. The study compared TCR repertoire clonality in bladder tumors with that in benign bladder inflammation. A total of around twelve patients who had bladder lesions and were undergoing transurethral resection were prospectively identified. Eleven to twelve resected bladder lesions were studied, comprising urothelial carcinoma (UC+) and benign (UC-) specimens. General study outcomes and caveats: A single T-cell clone reached up to 17% of infiltrating lymphocytes in carcinoma specimens, compared with roughly 2% in benign specimens. The median percentage of tumor infiltrating lymphocytes was roughly 2.1% in carcinoma specimens and approximately 12% in benign specimens. Fewer T cells were found in urothelial carcinoma specimens than in benign specimens, with medians of about 5,000 and 25,000, respectively.

The V end loses 0 bases and the J end loses 2 bases, and a stretch of 10 bases separates them. Spanning cysteine to phenylalanine, the CDR3 consists of 15 amino acids. Only the CDR3 DNA stays, 45 bases, in frame from base 1. Reading the germline V gene (reference sequence) gives CDR1 MNHNY and CDR2 SVGAGI. With regard to this clone: Its antigen remains undetermined. There are no base qualities to consult, and no much larger clone falls within one base.

At transurethral resection, specimens of the bladder lesions were collected and then stored at -80C. DNA was extracted from bladder specimens collected at transurethral resection. The immunoSEQ assay was used to sequence the CDR3 region of the TCR beta chain. As for the authors' bioinformatics: For each specimen, the T-cell fraction, clonal dominance, and maximum TCR clone frequency were calculated. TCRdb took this table from immuneACCESS and kept in-frame rearrangements with V and J called. Such tables lack part of the clones; where checked against another copy, unresolved V genes explain under half of the gap, and the rest is unexplained. Clone size and the V and J calls come from that table; the DNA yielded D and trimming. The sample yields roughly 8,800 clones; roughly 60% were counted once. The ten largest clones take up 25% to 40% of the sample.

The sequence links TRBV6-6 to TRBJ1-1; no D gene call is confident. The sequenced material came from tumor-infiltrating cells from bladder cancer. This clonotype was sampled from a human donor with urothelial carcinoma. In nucleotides, the sequence is TGTGCCAGCAGTTACTCCCCAGACGTAAACACTGAAGCTTTCTTT. Translated, this gives CASSYSPDVNTEAFF.